This section outlines one TCR beta chain sequence together with its context. Antigen unknown. The second PCR ran about 6 to 11 cycles with a sample-barcoded 5' primer and J-beta primers. Each TCR beta cDNA got a 12-nucleotide random molecular identifier. Using its own MiXCR run on the 5' RACE reads, TCRdb lists one record per CDR3 protein. The sample contains about 800,000 distinct CDR3 sequences, 20% to 25% of which appear only once. These data belong to a study of blood T cells in healthy people across ages. Study-level findings and limits: Expanded clonotype changes were possibly confounded by unknown donor CMV status.

The same sample was also used in a study of T cells of mothers and their children. In that study: According to the study, all extracted RNA entered cDNA synthesis at about 1.4 ug per 15 ul. Over 8.5 million reads per mother and 2.5 million to 3.5 million per child were obtained.

The sequencing input was blood. This TCR came from a boy between 10 and 17 years old in good health.

The CDR3 sequence: CSAIGGWGETQYF. For the CDR3, the DNA is TGCAGTGCTATTGGGGGCTGGGGGGAGACCCAGTACTTC. The V gene is TRBV20-1, the J gene TRBJ2-5; possibly TRBD1 for D (6 bases). Trimming shortened V by 4 bases and J by 5 bases, and 14 bases separated the two germline ends. The CDR3 length is 13 residues. CDR1 is DFQATT, CDR2 SNEGSKA, per germline (reference sequence).